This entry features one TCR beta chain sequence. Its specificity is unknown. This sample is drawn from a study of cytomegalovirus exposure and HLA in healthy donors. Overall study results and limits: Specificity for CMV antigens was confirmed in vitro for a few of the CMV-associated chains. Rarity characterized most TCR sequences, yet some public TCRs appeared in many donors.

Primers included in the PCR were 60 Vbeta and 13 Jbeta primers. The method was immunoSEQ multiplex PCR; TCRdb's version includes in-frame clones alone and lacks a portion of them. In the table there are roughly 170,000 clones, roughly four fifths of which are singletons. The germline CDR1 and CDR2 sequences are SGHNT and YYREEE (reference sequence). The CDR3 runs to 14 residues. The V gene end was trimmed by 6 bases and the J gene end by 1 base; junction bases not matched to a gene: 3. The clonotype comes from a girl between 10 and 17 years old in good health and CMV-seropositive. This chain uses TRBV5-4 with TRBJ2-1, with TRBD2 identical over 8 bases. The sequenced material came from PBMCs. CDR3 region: CASTSGGSYNEQFF. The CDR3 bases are TGTGCCAGCACCTCGGGGGGGTCCTACAATGAGCAGTTCTTC.